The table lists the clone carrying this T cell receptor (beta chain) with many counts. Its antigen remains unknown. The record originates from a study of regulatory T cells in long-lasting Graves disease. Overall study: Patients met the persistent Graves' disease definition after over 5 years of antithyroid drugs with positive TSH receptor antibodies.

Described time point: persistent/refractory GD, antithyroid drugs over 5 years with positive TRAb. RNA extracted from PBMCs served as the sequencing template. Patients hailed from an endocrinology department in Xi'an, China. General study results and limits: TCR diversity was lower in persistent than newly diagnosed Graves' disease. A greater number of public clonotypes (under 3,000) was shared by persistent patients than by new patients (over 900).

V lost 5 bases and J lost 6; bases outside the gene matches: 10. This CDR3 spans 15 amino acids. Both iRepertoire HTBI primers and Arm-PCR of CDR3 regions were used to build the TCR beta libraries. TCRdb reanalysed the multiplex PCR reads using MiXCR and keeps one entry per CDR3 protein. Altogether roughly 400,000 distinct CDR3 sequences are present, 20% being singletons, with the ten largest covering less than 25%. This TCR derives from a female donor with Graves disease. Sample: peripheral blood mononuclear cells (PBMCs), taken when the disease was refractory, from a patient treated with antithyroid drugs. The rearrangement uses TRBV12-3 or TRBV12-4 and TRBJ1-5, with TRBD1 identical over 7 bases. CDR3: CASSIQGQAGQPQHF. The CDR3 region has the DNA TGTGCCAGCAGTATACAGGGGCAGGCTGGTCAGCCCCAGCATTTT.